This is a list of T cell receptor beta chains from one sample in a study of blood T cells in healthy people across ages. TCRdb itself ran the 5' RACE reads through MiXCR, one entry per CDR3 protein. The sample has more than 750,000 distinct CDR3 sequences; almost 30% are singletons. In addition, the sample was reused for a study of T cells of mothers and their children.

The sample taken for sequencing was blood. These receptors were obtained from a woman in her 40s in good health. Both conserved end residues are part of each CDR3. The D gene is left open where the match is weak.

j_call: TRBJ1-3
d_call: NA
v_call: TRBV6-6
cdr3_aa: CASSPPGRLSGNTIYF

j_call: TRBJ1-1
d_call: NA
v_call: TRBV6-5
cdr3_aa: CASSPSAGWRAEAFF

j_call: TRBJ1-2
d_call: NA
v_call: TRBV3-1
cdr3_aa: CASSQPGRDNTF

j_call: TRBJ1-5
d_call: TRBD1
v_call: TRBV6-1
cdr3_aa: CAGNRGYDQPQHF

j_call: TRBJ2-2
d_call: TRBD2
v_call: TRBV4-1
cdr3_aa: CASSRSGLAGGRDTGELFF

j_call: TRBJ2-2
d_call: TRBD1
v_call: TRBV24-1
cdr3_aa: CATTSQPGQGATGELFF

j_call: TRBJ2-1
d_call: NA
v_call: TRBV28
cdr3_aa: CASTQNNEQFF

j_call: TRBJ2-7
d_call: NA
v_call: TRBV4-2
cdr3_aa: CASSQDYHEQYF

j_call: TRBJ2-7
d_call: TRBD2
v_call: TRBV7-9
cdr3_aa: CASSFIKGLALHEQYF

j_call: TRBJ2-5
d_call: TRBD2
v_call: TRBV20-1
cdr3_aa: CSATHWASGKGETQYF

j_call: TRBJ1-2
d_call: NA
v_call: TRBV10-3
cdr3_aa: CAISTTQGSYGYTF

j_call: TRBJ2-7
d_call: NA
v_call: TRBV11-1
cdr3_aa: CASSSLNSGEQYF

j_call: TRBJ2-3
d_call: TRBD2
v_call: TRBV20-1
cdr3_aa: CSAYIAGRNTDTQYF

j_call: TRBJ2-3
d_call: NA
v_call: TRBV4-3
cdr3_aa: CASNQGVASDTQYF

j_call: TRBJ2-5
d_call: NA
v_call: TRBV7-3
cdr3_aa: CASSLLGTGTEQYF

j_call: TRBJ2-1
d_call: NA
v_call: TRBV13
cdr3_aa: CASSFGVGYNEQFF

j_call: TRBJ2-1
d_call: TRBD2
v_call: TRBV4-3
cdr3_aa: CASSPLSGTSGGASYNEQFF

j_call: TRBJ2-7
d_call: NA
v_call: TRBV9
cdr3_aa: CASSADPTSSYEQYF

j_call: TRBJ2-6
d_call: NA
v_call: TRBV7-3
cdr3_aa: CASSLFGGGAGSGANVLTF

j_call: TRBJ2-5
d_call: TRBD2
v_call: TRBV27
cdr3_aa: CASSPLNPAGETQYF

j_call: TRBJ2-7
d_call: TRBD2
v_call: TRBV7-2
cdr3_aa: CASSSGLALGEQYF

j_call: TRBJ1-5
d_call: NA
v_call: TRBV30
cdr3_aa: CAWSREADQPQHF

j_call: TRBJ2-4
d_call: TRBD2
v_call: TRBV10-2
cdr3_aa: CASSAPGTSNEQYF

j_call: TRBJ1-2
d_call: NA
v_call: TRBV24-1
cdr3_aa: CAASERVAGYTF

j_call: TRBJ2-1
d_call: TRBD1
v_call: TRBV20-1
cdr3_aa: CSARPDRVMFKNEQFF

j_call: TRBJ1-3
d_call: TRBD1
v_call: TRBV28
cdr3_aa: CASSSSGQGDTIYF

j_call: TRBJ2-7
d_call: TRBD1
v_call: TRBV20-1
cdr3_aa: CSATSGTGGIHYEQYF

j_call: TRBJ2-3
d_call: NA
v_call: TRBV2
cdr3_aa: CASSGQGTLTDTQYF

j_call: TRBJ2-7
d_call: NA
v_call: TRBV18
cdr3_aa: CASSPTLAYEQYF

j_call: TRBJ2-5
d_call: NA
v_call: TRBV7-2
cdr3_aa: CASSLSLQETQYF